This entry features one T cell receptor beta chain sequence. Two consecutive negative NP/OP PCR tests, clearance, or resolved symptoms defined Cohort 3 recovery. The data are from a study of blood T cell repertoires in COVID-19. Germline V gene lookup returns CDR1 SGHTA and CDR2 FQGNSA. Unmatched junction bases numbered 8, after V lost 5 bases and J lost 3 bases. CDR3 length: 17 residues. Measured with immunoSEQ multiplex PCR; TCRdb has only the in-frame clones, and not every one. This table has about 380,000 clones, around 89% appearing once. This TCR was sampled from a woman under 30 who had recovered from COVID-19. Source material: PBMCs or T cells enriched from blood (not recorded which). This chain joins TRBV7-2 and TRBJ1-4, with 11 bases matching TRBD1. CDR3 bases: TGTGCCAGCAGCCCCCGGGACAGGGGGTGGGCTAATGAAAAACTGTTTTTT. Amino acid sequence: CASSPRDRGWANEKLFF.